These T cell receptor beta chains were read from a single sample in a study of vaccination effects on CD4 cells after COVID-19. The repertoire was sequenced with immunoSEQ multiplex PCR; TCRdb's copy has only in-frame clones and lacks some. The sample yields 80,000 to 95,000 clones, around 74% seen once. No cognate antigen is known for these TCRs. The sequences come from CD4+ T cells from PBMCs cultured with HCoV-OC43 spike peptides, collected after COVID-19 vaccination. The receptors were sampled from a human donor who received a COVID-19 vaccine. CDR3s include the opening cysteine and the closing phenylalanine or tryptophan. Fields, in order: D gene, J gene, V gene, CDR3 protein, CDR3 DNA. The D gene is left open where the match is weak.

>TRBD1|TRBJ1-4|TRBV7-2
CASSLRTGLGVELFF
TGTGCCAGCAGCTTAAGGACAGGTTTGGGTGTTGAACTGTTTTTT
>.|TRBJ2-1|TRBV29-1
CSVGSGHREQFF
TGCAGCGTTGGCAGCGGCCACAGGGAGCAGTTCTTC
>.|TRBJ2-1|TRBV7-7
CASSLSQGSDEQFF
TGTGCCAGCAGCTTAAGTCAGGGCAGCGATGAGCAGTTCTTC
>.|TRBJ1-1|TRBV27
CASSSMGITEAFF
TGTGCCAGCTCCTCAATGGGGATCACTGAAGCTTTCTTT
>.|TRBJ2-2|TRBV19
CASSRAGPTGELFF
TGTGCCAGTAGTAGGGCAGGGCCCACCGGGGAGCTGTTTTTT
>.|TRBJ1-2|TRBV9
CASSSGRLNYGYTF
TGTGCCAGCAGCTCCGGACGGCTTAACTATGGCTACACCTTC
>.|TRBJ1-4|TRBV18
CASSPLLGEKLFF
TGTGCCAGCTCACCACTCCTCGGGGAAAAACTGTTTTTT
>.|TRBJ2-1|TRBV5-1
CASSLAEGYNEQFF
TGCGCCAGCAGCTTGGCCGAGGGCTACAATGAGCAGTTCTTC
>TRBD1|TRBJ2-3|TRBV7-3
CASSLTTGGETDTQYF
TGTGCCAGCAGCTTAACGACAGGGGGCGAGACAGATACGCAGTATTTT
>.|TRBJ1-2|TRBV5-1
CASSPKGGRGGYTF
TGCGCCAGCAGCCCTAAAGGGGGTCGGGGTGGCTACACCTTC